The following is a TCR beta chain sequence with its context. TCRdb redid the calling of the PCR reads with MiXCR, one entry per CDR3 protein. This table holds about 20,000 distinct CDR3 sequences, 35% to 50% found once. The data derive from a study of tumor-infiltrating lymphocytes in oesophageal squamous cell carcinoma. The sequencing input was esophageal tumor tissue. The sequence came from a male donor with esophageal squamous cell carcinoma.

CDR3 region: CASSARPLRTDTQYF. As DNA, the CDR3 is TGTGCCAGCAGCGCAAGGCCCTTAAGGACAGATACGCAGTATTTT. This chain connects TRBV7-2 to TRBJ2-3; D is undetermined. The V end was cut by 5 bases, the J end by 3 bases, with 15 bases between. In germline, CDR1 is SGHTA, CDR2 FQGNSA. The CDR3 has 15 amino acids. Full variable domain (missing parts from reference TRBV7-2 and TRBJ2-3): GAGVSQSPSNKVTEKGKDVELRCDPISGHTALYWYRQSLGQGLEFLIYFQGNSAPDKSGLPSDRFSAERTGGSVSTLTIQRTQQEDSAVYLCASSARPLRTDTQYFGPGTRLTVL.